Included here is one T cell receptor (beta chain) sequence, with context. Its target is unknown. The data were taken from a study of OX40 agonist ivuxolimab in advanced cancers. As for the study in general: From about 23 to 85 years was the age range, with a mean of around 54 years, and about 78% were male.

Blood was sampled at baseline, cycle 4 day 1, and cycle 7 day 1. Repertoires were generated with immunoSEQ multiplex PCR, while TCRdb's copy carries only in-frame clones and drops some. Found here are tens of thousands of clones, about 88% of them singletons; the top ten hold around 4.1%. Study-wide points: Certain nonresponders additionally had low normalized T-cell clonal expansion.

Sequences were derived from CD4+ or CD8+ T cells sorted from blood, sampled in a trial of the OX40 agonist ivuxolimab. The receptor was derived from an adult with an advanced solid tumor such as melanoma, head and neck, liver or kidney cancer.

The CDR3 nucleotides are TGTGCCAGCAGCCAGACAGTGAACACTGAAGCTTTCTTT. This codes for CASSQTVNTEAFF. The chain uses TRBV7-3 and TRBJ1-1; D may be TRBD1 (5 bases). This CDR3 is built from 13 residues. V lost 5 bases and J 0 bases, leaving 7 bases between the germline ends. CDR1 and CDR2 from the germline V gene are SGHTA and FQGTGA.